These 26 T cell receptor beta chains came from one sample sequenced in a study of shared clonotypes between healthy human individuals (dated by TCRdb to 2020 to 2021). Libraries were constructed by the immunoSEQ multiplex PCR assay. What TCRdb holds here is the immuneACCESS table cut down to in-frame rearrangements. Part of the clones is not present; checked against another copy, under half of the missing clones reflect an unresolved V gene, and the others are unexplained. This sample has 2 million to 3 million clones in its table, and roughly 93% of those were observed once. Around 0.37% of the sample lies in the top ten. The sequenced sample was naive CD4+ T cells from PBMCs. The sample's cell subset or site, from its label and the paper: CD45RA+ positively selected. All receptors come from a man in his late teens or twenties in good health. Some clones in this sample may be carry-over from other donors' samples.

The chain is built from TRBV5-1 and TRBJ2-3, with 7 nucleotides matching TRBD1. The CDR3 consists of 14 residues. The V gene's germline CDR1 is SGHRS and CDR2 YFSETQ. V was pared by 3 bases and J by 4 bases, with 5 bases of the junction left unmatched. The CDR3 here is CASSSTGVADTQYF. The CDR3 region has the DNA TGCGCCAGCAGCTCCACAGGGGTGGCAGATACGCAGTATTTT.

This clone has a handful of counts. The chain carries TRBV19 and TRBJ1-5; the D gene is possibly TRBD1 (5 bases). V was pared by 5 bases and J by 2 bases, with 10 bases between. This CDR3 comprises 14 residues. Germline V lookup: CDR1 LNHDA, CDR2 SQIVND (reference sequence). The CDR3 DNA sequence: TGTGCCAGTAGTGAGCTAGGGGGCAATCAGCCCCAGCATTTT. This sequence encodes CASSELGGNQPQHF.

This clone has just one count. The J gene is TRBJ1-1, the V gene TRBV19, with TRBD1 identical over 9 bases. Germline V lookup: CDR1 LNHDA, CDR2 SQIVND (reference sequence). The CDR3 runs to 16 residues. J was trimmed by 1 base and V by 2 bases; bases with no gene match: 5. CDR3 nucleotides: TGTGCCAGTAGTATAAACAGGGGGCAGGGGAACACTGAAGCTTTCTTT. The encoded protein is CASSINRGQGNTEAFF.

The chain combines TRBV29-1 with TRBJ2-1; no firm D call. V lost 6 bases, J lost 1 base, and 19 bases lay in between. The CDR3 contains 16 residues. Per germline, CDR1 SQVTM and CDR2 ANQGSEA. This chain's CDR3 is CSVAPLPDGSYNEQFF. The CDR3 DNA is TGCAGCGTCGCTCCCCTCCCTGACGGGTCCTACAATGAGCAGTTCTTC.

V usage is TRBV10-3 and J usage is TRBJ2-5; tentatively, D is TRBD2 (5 bases). V was shortened by 8 bases and J by 4 bases, with 11 bases between the two germline ends. Looked up from germline, CDR1 is ENHRY and CDR2 is SYGVKD. The CDR3 has 12 residues. The CDR3 DNA sequence: TGTGCCATCTCGGAGGCCACAGAGACCCAGTACTTC. It yields the protein CAISEATETQYF.

This rearrangement joins TRBV10-3 to TRBJ2-7, with D possibly matching TRBD1 (5 bases). Trimming shortened V by 7 bases and J by 0 bases, and 10 bases separated the two germline ends. This CDR3 contains 13 residues. Germline-derived CDR1 and CDR2 are ENHRY and SYGVKD. CDR3 sequence reads: CAITQDSSYEQYF. CDR3 sequence (DNA): TGTGCCATCACCCAAGACAGCTCCTACGAGCAGTACTTC.

This rearrangement joins TRBV11-2 to TRBJ2-3; TRBD1 agrees at 8 bases. V lost 4 bases to trimming and J lost 9 bases; unmatched junction nucleotides: 18. The germline V gene encodes CDR1 SGHAT and CDR2 FQNNGV. There are 17 residues in the CDR3. CDR3 sequence: CASSSEGQGPVRGTQYF. For the CDR3, the DNA is TGTGCCAGCAGCTCCGAAGGACAGGGCCCCGTTCGGGGAACGCAGTATTTT.

V gene TRBV19 combines with J gene TRBJ1-1; the match to TRBD1 covers 8 bases. The V gene's germline CDR1 is LNHDA and CDR2 SQIVND (reference sequence). The CDR3 totals 16 residues. Germline trimming cut 1 base from V and 7 bases from J; bases unmatched to any gene: 11. In DNA, the CDR3 is TGTGCCAGTAGTATAGGAGGTCGGCAGGGGGCAAATGAAGCTTTCTTT. It codes for CASSIGGRQGANEAFF.

V is TRBV9 and J is TRBJ1-3; 9 positions match TRBD1. J lost 0 bases, V lost 3 bases, and 10 bases had no gene match. The CDR3 length is 18 residues. In germline, CDR1 is SGDLS, CDR2 YYNGEE. The CDR3 loop is CASSGNRDRDSSGNTIYF. The CDR3 nucleotides are TGTGCCAGCAGCGGGAACCGGGACAGGGATTCCTCTGGAAACACCATATATTTT. Filled out from reference TRBV9 and TRBJ1-3, the complete variable domain reads DSGVTQTPKHLITATGQRVTLRCSPRSGDLSVYWYQQSLDQGLQFLIQYYNGEERAKGNILERFSAQQFPDLHSELNLSSLELGDSALYFCASSGNRDRDSSGNTIYFGEGSWLTVV.

This chain uses TRBV6-5 with TRBJ2-5, with 10 bases aligning to TRBD1. The CDR3 has 14 amino acids. The V gene end was trimmed by 6 bases and the J gene end by 4 bases; junction bases not matched to a gene: 5. Germline assignment: CDR1 MNHEY and CDR2 SVGAGI. The CDR3 sequence is CASRRQGASETQYF. CDR3 coding DNA: TGTGCCAGCAGAAGACAGGGGGCGTCAGAGACCCAGTACTTC.

V usage is TRBV30 and J usage is TRBJ2-5, with a weak D call TRBD2 (5 bases). This CDR3 is 13 amino acids long. Trimming stripped 3 bases from V and 5 bases from J, with 13 bases between. Per the germline V gene, CDR1 is GTSNPN and CDR2 is SVGIG (reference sequence). The chain's CDR3 is CAWRDWSSETQYF. CDR3 in DNA: TGTGCCTGGAGGGACTGGTCTTCCGAGACCCAGTACTTC.

V is TRBV7-8 and J is TRBJ1-1, with D perhaps TRBD1 (5 bases). Trimming shortened V by 1 base and J by 4 bases, and 10 bases separated the two germline ends. There are 14 residues in the CDR3. Germline-derived CDR1 and CDR2 are SGHVS and FQNEAQ. Written as DNA, the CDR3 is TGTGCCAGCAGCTTAGATTATGGGGGCACTGAAGCTTTCTTT. Translated, it gives CASSLDYGGTEAFF.

The genes are TRBV28 and TRBJ2-2; TRBD2 agrees at 16 bases. This CDR3 is built from 19 residues. After removal of 8 bases from V and 6 bases from J, the junction contained 15 bases not matched to a gene. Germline CDR1 and CDR2: MDHEN and SYDVKM. DNA of the CDR3: TGTGCCAGCTATTTCCCCGGGACTAGCGGGAGGGCTTATTCCGGGGAGCTGTTTTTT. It encodes CASYFPGTSGRAYSGELFF.

This chain links TRBV19 with TRBJ1-2, with D possibly TRBD1 on 5 matching bases. Trimming pared 8 bases from V and 8 bases from J, leaving 9 bases between. Germline-derived CDR1 and CDR2 are LNHDA and SQIVND (reference sequence). The CDR3 sequence is 10 residues long. CDR3 residues: CASGTVGYTF. The CDR3 region has the DNA TGTGCCAGTGGGACCGTGGGCTACACCTTC.

The genes are TRBV22-1 and TRBJ2-4; TRBD2, the table's D call, lacks a check against the DNA. TRBV22-1 is a documented pseudogene. This CDR3 comprises 19 residues. DNA of the CDR3: TGTCCTGGGAGCGCCTCGACTAGCGGGAAGGGAGGGTCCAAAAACATTCAGTACTTC. Residues: CPGSASTSGKGGSKNIQYF.

The genes are TRBV6-5 and TRBJ2-7, with D possibly TRBD2 on 5 matching bases. The CDR3 totals 14 residues. Germline lookup yields CDR1 MNHEY and CDR2 SVGAGI. V shed 1 base and J shed 2 bases, with 9 bases lying between them. The DNA for the CDR3 is TGTGCCAGCAGTTACTATCTGGGAGCCTACGAGCAGTACTTC. Its protein is CASSYYLGAYEQYF.

The V and J genes are TRBV9 and TRBJ2-1; perhaps TRBD2 as D (6 bases). V was clipped by 4 bases and J by 2 bases, with 13 bases between them. The germline gives CDR1 SGDLS, CDR2 YYNGEE. This CDR3 region has 15 residues. The CDR3: CASSLWGETYNEQFF. The CDR3, as DNA: TGTGCCAGCAGCCTATGGGGGGAGACCTACAATGAGCAGTTCTTC.

This clone is a singleton in its sample. The genes are TRBV5-1 and TRBJ2-6; possibly TRBD1 for D (6 bases). CDR1 is SGHRS, CDR2 YFSETQ, per germline. The CDR3 sequence is 15 residues long. V lost 5 bases and J 0 bases, leaving 9 bases between the germline ends. CDR3 coding DNA: TGCGCCAGCAGTTCAGGGGACTCTGGGGCCAACGTCCTGACTTTC. Translation: CASSSGDSGANVLTF.

The chain is built from TRBV5-1 and TRBJ2-5; D may correspond to TRBD1 or TRBD2 (6 bases each). The CDR3 spans 16 residues. Germline-derived CDR1 and CDR2 are SGHRS and YFSETQ. Trimming removed 2 bases at V and 5 bases at J, with 19 bases between. CDR3 loop: CASSFAPGGLSETQYF. CDR3 nucleotides: TGCGCCAGCAGCTTTGCCCCTGGGGGGCTGAGTGAGACCCAGTACTTC.

The chain links TRBV15 to TRBJ1-3, with 9 positions matching TRBD1. V shed 1 base, J shed 1 base, and the junction held 5 bases outside the gene matches. CDR1 is LNHNV, CDR2 YYDKDF, per germline (reference sequence). CDR3 length: 17 residues. For the CDR3, the DNA is TGTGCCACCAGCAGAGGGGACAGGGACCTGTCTGGAAACACCATATATTTT. Its translation is CATSRGDRDLSGNTIYF.

The chain recombines TRBV20-1 with TRBJ1-1, with a possible D match to TRBD1 (5 bases). CDR3 length: 11 amino acids. Germline V CDR1 and CDR2: DFQATT, SNEGSKA (reference sequence). Deletions cut 5 bases from V and 6 bases from J, with 10 bases between. This CDR3 reads CSAPKGAEAFF. The CDR3 DNA is TGCAGTGCTCCCAAAGGGGCTGAAGCTTTCTTT.

This chain uses TRBV11-2 with TRBJ1-3; no clear D. Germline V gene lookup returns CDR1 SGHAT and CDR2 FQNNGV. The CDR3 totals 17 residues. Trimming stripped 4 bases from V and 4 bases from J, with 20 bases between. CDR3 loop: CASSSMRGRKAGNTIYF. The CDR3 DNA is TGTGCCAGCAGCTCAATGAGAGGACGCAAGGCAGGAAACACCATATATTTT.

The chain has TRBV5-1 and TRBJ2-7, with 12 bases that match TRBD2. V was clipped by 4 bases and J by 0 bases; unmatched bases: 5. This CDR3 contains 16 residues. The germline V gene has CDR1 SGHRS and CDR2 YFSETQ. CDR3 residues: CASSPGTSGYSYEQYF. The CDR3 nucleotides are TGCGCCAGCAGCCCCGGGACTAGCGGGTACTCCTACGAGCAGTACTTC.

V is TRBV27 and J is TRBJ2-7, with 9 positions matching TRBD1. Germline CDR1 and CDR2: MNHEY and SMNVEV (reference sequence). The CDR3 has 18 amino acids. J was trimmed by 3 bases and V by 4 bases; bases with no gene match: 16. CDR3 region: CASSSLGINRDRDYEQYF. DNA of the CDR3: TGTGCCAGCAGTTCCCTGGGAATAAATAGGGACAGGGACTACGAGCAGTACTTC.

This chain uses TRBV7-8 with TRBJ2-7; D gene unclear. There are 15 residues in the CDR3. Germline V gene lookup returns CDR1 SGHVS and CDR2 FQNEAQ. V lost 1 base to trimming and J lost 4 bases, with 14 bases between them. This CDR3 reads CASSLGSPGPYEQYF. The CDR3 DNA reads as TGTGCCAGCAGCTTAGGTTCCCCGGGCCCTTACGAGCAGTACTTC. Combining the CDR3 with reference TRBV7-8 and TRBJ2-7 gives the whole variable domain GAGVSQSPRYKVAKRGQDVALRCDPISGHVSLFWYQQALGQGPEFLTYFQNEAQLDKSGLPSDRFFAERPEGSVSTLKIQRTQQEDSAVYLCASSLGSPGPYEQYFGPGTRLTVT.

This rearrangement joins TRBV2 to TRBJ2-7, with D uncertain. CDR3 size: 14 residues. CDR1 and CDR2 from the germline V gene are SNHLY and FYNNEI. Trimming shortened V by 5 bases and J by 0 bases, and 11 bases separated the two germline ends. Here the CDR3 DNA reads TGTGCCAGCAGTCCACACCGGAGCTCCTACGAGCAGTACTTC. Its protein product is CASSPHRSSYEQYF.